This TCR beta chain is drawn from a study of blood T cells in healthy people across ages. In this sample, this clonotype turned up many times. No antigen is known for it. Each donor was a healthy Caucasian individual from Russia, aged roughly 6 to 95. No fewer than 7 million PBMCs went into each sample. Trimming shortened V by 1 base and J by 10 bases, and 8 bases separated the two germline ends. The CDR3 is 12 amino acids. CDR1 is SGHTA, CDR2 FQGNSA, per germline. Overall study findings and caveats: Correlation between TCR beta diversity and naive T cell percentage was strong.

PCR was performed a second time for 7 to 11 cycles using a sample-barcoded 5' primer and a J-beta primer mix. Per sample, CDR3-containing paired-end reads numbered at least 2.5 million. TCRdb recomputed calls from the 5' RACE reads with MiXCR, one row per CDR3 protein. Among some 1.7 million distinct CDR3 sequences listed, roughly 30% were seen once. The receptor was derived from a woman in her twenties or thirties in good health. Input material: blood. This rearrangement joins TRBV7-2 to TRBJ2-1, with D hard to call. CDR3 sequence reads: CASSLVNAEQFF. The CDR3 DNA is TGTGCCAGCAGCTTAGTCAACGCGGAGCAGTTCTTC.